The T cell receptor beta chain under discussion was sequenced for a study of spatial heterogeneity in lung cancer. Overall study: Counts of TCR transcripts in tumor regions correlated strongly with a matched bulk RNA-seq T cell module score.

Germline assignment: CDR1 SGHTA and CDR2 FQGTGA. The CDR3 spans 15 residues. J was trimmed by 0 bases and V by 5 bases; bases with no gene match: 7. Study-wide points: Higher tumor mutation counts went along with higher counts of expanded intratumoral alpha and beta TCRs.

MiXCR, run by TCRdb on the 5' RACE reads, gives a single entry per CDR3 protein. The repertoire holds roughly 20,000 distinct CDR3 sequences, approximately 3% seen once, with around 7.7% in the top ten. Time point defined: sample taken at primary tumor resection. Samples were obtained from approximately 72 donors, all untreated early-stage non-small cell lung cancer patients. In each case, whole RNA from tumor, nontumor lung or frozen PBMC was sequenced unsorted. This clonotype has ten or more counts. The antigen is undetermined. The clonotype was recovered from a male donor with early-stage non-small cell lung cancer. The chain links TRBV7-3 to TRBJ2-7; 7 nucleotides agree with TRBD2. The material sequenced was lung tumor tissue, taken at surgery. The chain's CDR3 is CASSASGGISYEQYF. CDR3 bases: TGTGCCAGCAGCGCTAGCGGCGGAATCTCCTACGAGCAGTACTTC.